The rows below give T cell receptor beta chains drawn from one sample of a study of shared clonotypes between healthy human individuals. Here immunoSEQ multiplex PCR was the method, and the copy in TCRdb shows in-frame clones only, minus some. Of about half a million clones in the sample, around 80% were seen once. Specimen: PBMCs. The receptor source for this set is a woman between 40 and 50 years old in good health. Some clones in this sample may be carry-over from other donors' samples. CDR3s include the opening cysteine and the closing phenylalanine or tryptophan. Clone size is shown for a subset of rows, as once, few, many or a class of expanded clone.

V gene	J gene	clone size	CDR3 protein
TRBV27	TRBJ1-4	.	CASSLTGFSNEKLFF
TRBV9	TRBJ2-1	.	CASSRLAGGGDEQFF
TRBV4-3	TRBJ1-3	once	CASSQDFKGLGNTIYF
TRBV28	TRBJ2-7	few	CASSGTASTYEQYF
TRBV6-1	TRBJ2-1	.	CASEGHSYNEQFF
TRBV30	TRBJ2-3	once	CAWSVIPLNSDLTDTQYF
TRBV4-2	TRBJ2-1	.	CASSQNGGTYNEQFF
TRBV28	TRBJ2-3	.	CASSQTSAGADTQYF
TRBV5-1	TRBJ2-5	.	CASSLAAGTSGRETQYF
TRBV30	TRBJ1-5	.	CAWVPGPASQPQHF
TRBV29-1	TRBJ1-2	few	CSAETIQGAQGYTF
TRBV27	TRBJ2-5	.	CASSLSYSFQETQYF
TRBV11-1	TRBJ1-5	.	CASSLDGNQPQHF
TRBV2	TRBJ1-4	.	CASRMDRGDEKLFF
TRBV7-9	TRBJ2-2	once	CASSLGSANTGELFF
TRBV5-1	TRBJ2-2	.	CASSLNYDTGELFF
TRBV4-2	TRBJ1-2	.	CASSQEGNYGYTF
TRBV11-2	TRBJ2-7	.	CASSLEGSLWAEQYF
TRBV4-1	TRBJ1-5	.	CASSQDRDRGGGSGQPQHF
TRBV5-1	TRBJ2-3	.	CASSLGRIPSSTDTQYF
TRBV19	TRBJ2-1	.	CASTISGPRGNEQFF
TRBV30	TRBJ2-5	.	CAWSASGGQETQYF
TRBV5-4	TRBJ1-1	.	CASRRQGASTEAFF
TRBV27	TRBJ1-2	.	CASREEGTGDGYTF
TRBV6-5	TRBJ2-7	.	CASSFGGRYEQYF
TRBV9	TRBJ1-4	once	CASSSTGTTNEKLFF
TRBV28	TRBJ2-7	.	CASRTGTGRLYEQYF
TRBV15	TRBJ1-2	.	CATSRDLGGNYGYTF
TRBV6-1	.	.	CASSEAAGTRSEQYF
TRBV7-9	TRBJ2-1	.	CASSYRGERGEQFF
TRBV2	TRBJ2-7	.	CASSPSGWGSYEQYF
TRBV5-6	TRBJ1-1	.	CASSLWRGPMNTEAFF
TRBV10-2	TRBJ2-1	once	CASTVKRERYNEQFF
TRBV18	TRBJ2-2	once	CASSPPGLTGELFF
TRBV30	TRBJ1-4	once	CAWSVGLTLFF
TRBV5-6	TRBJ1-4	.	CASSYRDREMEKLFF
TRBV5-6	TRBJ1-5	.	CASSAEEGQTYSNQPQHF
TRBV11-2	TRBJ1-2	.	CASGVGSYGYTF
TRBV18	TRBJ2-3	.	CASLYSGSRTDTQYF
TRBV19	TRBJ1-4	.	CASSDGQGGNEKPFF
TRBV6-4	TRBJ2-1	few	CASSDSGLAGPDEQFF
TRBV7-9	TRBJ2-2	.	CASSSGPNTGELFF
TRBV6-5	TRBJ2-5	.	CASRGVGEWETQYF
TRBV25-1	.	.	CASSEWRQASYEQYF
TRBV10-3	TRBJ1-1	.	CAISEQGNTEAFF
TRBV29-1	TRBJ2-5	.	CSVEGSWDRGQETQYF
TRBV15	TRBJ2-1	.	CATSRGLAGDNEQFF
TRBV7-8	TRBJ2-5	once	CASSWGLGETQYF
TRBV4-3	TRBJ2-5	once	CASSQNRGETQYF
TRBV28	TRBJ1-1	.	CASSFSGTENTEAFF
TRBV7-9	TRBJ2-2	few	CASSPRTGSFTGELFF
TRBV5-1	TRBJ2-3	once	CASRPITGTRTSVRTDTQYF
TRBV10-1	TRBJ2-1	.	CASSRDRGNEQFF
TRBV18	TRBJ1-2	.	CASSRADSGTSYTF
TRBV7-8	TRBJ1-1	.	CASWGVGGNTEAFF
TRBV7-2	TRBJ1-1	once	CASTQQGLGTEAFF
TRBV7-3	TRBJ2-7	.	CASSADSNNEQYF
TRBV15	TRBJ2-3	.	CATTTEREGLTDTQYF
TRBV7-6	TRBJ2-2	.	CASSPNSGTPAGNTGELFF